The next 32 T cell receptor beta chains were all read from a single sample in a study of blood T cell repertoires in COVID-19. Profiling relied on immunoSEQ multiplex PCR, and the TCRdb table lists in-frame clones only, not all of them. This table has about 150,000 clones, 84% appearing once. Sequencing was carried out using PBMCs or T cells enriched from blood (not recorded which). Every receptor here comes from a woman in her forties or fifties with acute COVID-19.

The chain joins TRBV11-1 to TRBJ2-1; the D gene is possibly TRBD2 (6 bases). Germline assignment: CDR1 SGHAT and CDR2 FQDESV (reference sequence). V dropped 5 bases and J dropped 7 bases, with 15 bases sitting between them. The CDR3 consists of 14 residues. DNA of the CDR3: TGTGCCAGCAGCGGCTCCGGGACTCCTAATGAGCAGTTCTTC. This encodes CASSGSGTPNEQFF.

The chain employs TRBV30 and TRBJ2-3; 12 nucleotides match TRBD2. V shed 3 bases and J 5 bases; nucleotides not matched to a gene: 9. The CDR3 spans 16 residues. Germline CDR1 is GTSNPN and CDR2 is SVGIG (reference sequence). This CDR3 is CAWSFGTSGLGDTQYF. CDR3 coding DNA: TGTGCCTGGAGCTTCGGGACTAGCGGGCTGGGAGATACGCAGTATTTT.

The J gene is TRBJ1-2, the V gene TRBV13, with 7 bases matching TRBD1. The ends lost 5 bases at V and 5 bases at J; junction bases unmatched: 11. CDR1 and CDR2 (germline): PRHDT, FYEKMQ (reference sequence). CDR3 length: 15 residues. CDR3 nucleotide sequence: TGTGCCAGCAGCGGAACAGGACAGGTAGATTATGGCTACACCTTC. This encodes CASSGTGQVDYGYTF.

The chain is built from TRBV15 and TRBJ2-7, with 7 bases matching TRBD1. CDR3 length equals 13 residues. Per germline, CDR1 LNHNV and CDR2 YYDKDF (reference sequence). The J segment lost 4 bases and the V segment lost 3 bases, leaving 3 bases of the junction unmatched. The CDR3 bases are TGTGCCACCAGCAGCAGACAGGGTTACGAGCAGTACTTC. It codes for CATSSRQGYEQYF.

This chain connects TRBV5-4 to TRBJ1-1; 9 bases are a match to TRBD1. The V segment lost 4 bases and the J segment 6 bases; nucleotides outside the gene matches: 13. CDR1 is SGHNT, CDR2 YYREEE, per germline (reference sequence). CDR3 length: 16 amino acids. The CDR3 coding sequence is TGTGCCAGCAGCCGTCCGGGACAGGGTGTGAGGTCTGAAGCTTTCTTT. Protein: CASSRPGQGVRSEAFF.

The chain has TRBV4-1 and TRBJ2-1; the match to TRBD1 covers 8 bases. V lost 4 bases, J lost 8 bases, and 25 bases stayed unmatched. There are 20 residues in the CDR3. The germline gives CDR1 MGHRA, CDR2 YSYEKL. The CDR3 spells CASSPGGVGLGRGRRDEQFF. The CDR3 nucleotides are TGCGCCAGCAGCCCAGGTGGGGTCGGTTTGGGCAGGGGGCGCCGCGATGAGCAGTTCTTC.

The chain uses TRBV7-2 and TRBJ1-3; unclear D gene. The V end lost 5 bases, the J end lost 3 bases, and 14 bases lay between the germline ends. CDR1 SGHTA and CDR2 FQGNSA come from the germline V gene. The CDR3 contains 15 residues. This chain's CDR3 is CASSLNSAGGNTIYF. Written as DNA, the CDR3 is TGTGCCAGCAGCCTCAACTCGGCAGGTGGAAACACCATATATTTT.

The rearrangement links TRBV24-1 to TRBJ1-2, with 9 bases aligning to TRBD1. J gave up 7 bases and V 9 bases, and 8 bases lay outside the gene matches. The V gene's germline CDR1 is KGHDR and CDR2 SFDVKD. The CDR3 length is 13 residues. The CDR3 spells CATASGTGSGYTF. The CDR3 nucleotides are TGTGCCACCGCCTCGGGGACAGGGAGTGGCTACACCTTC.

The chain employs TRBV9 and TRBJ2-2; 13 nucleotides align to TRBD2. Germline V CDR1 and CDR2: SGDLS, YYNGEE. The trim removed 3 bases at V and 3 bases at J, leaving 8 bases unmatched. This CDR3 spans 18 amino acids. In DNA, the CDR3 is TGTGCCAGCAGCGGTACTAGCGGGAGGGCAATGGACACCGGGGAGCTGTTTTTT. This gives the protein CASSGTSGRAMDTGELFF.

The genes are TRBV30 and TRBJ2-7; 7 nucleotides agree with TRBD1. The CDR3 covers 12 residues. Germline V gene data show CDR1 as GTSNPN and CDR2 as SVGIG (reference sequence). The CDR3 reads CARAGGTHEQYF. The CDR3, as DNA: TGTGCTCGAGCAGGGGGAACCCACGAGCAGTACTTC.

J is TRBJ2-5 and V is TRBV7-9, with TRBD2 matching 7 bases. Germline CDR1 is SEHNR and CDR2 is FQNEAQ (reference sequence). The CDR3 spans 16 residues. V lost 1 base to trimming and J lost 4 bases; unmatched junction nucleotides: 9. The CDR3 reads CASSLGRRESGETQYF. CDR3 bases: TGTGCCAGCAGCTTAGGTAGGCGGGAGAGCGGAGAGACCCAGTACTTC.

The chain links TRBV5-1 to TRBJ2-4, with no clear D. CDR3 length equals 14 residues. The germline V gene has CDR1 SGHRS and CDR2 YFSETQ. The V end was cut by 0 bases, the J end by 0 bases, with 4 bases between. The CDR3 bases are TGCGCCAGCAGCTTGGGACTAGCCAAAAACATTCAGTACTTC. Protein sequence: CASSLGLAKNIQYF. Filled out from reference TRBV5-1 and TRBJ2-4, the complete variable domain reads KAGVTQTPRYLIKTRGQQVTLSCSPISGHRSVSWYQQTPGQGLQFLFEYFSETQRNKGNFPGRFSGRQFSNSRSEMNVSTLELGDSALYLCASSLGLAKNIQYFGAGTRLSVL.

The CDR3 sequence is CASSLTGQGSTGELFF. The CDR3 region has the DNA TGCGCCAGCAGCCTCACGGGACAGGGGAGCACCGGGGAGCTGTTTTTT. This sequence joins TRBV4-1 and TRBJ2-2; TRBD1 matches at 10 bases. The CDR3 runs to 16 residues. Losses at the gene ends were 4 bases for V and 4 bases for J; bases not matched to a gene: 6. Per the germline V gene, CDR1 is MGHRA and CDR2 is YSYEKL.

This rearrangement joins TRBV6-5 to TRBJ1-2; perhaps TRBD1 as D (5 bases). The CDR3 has 14 amino acids. Trimming pared 6 bases from V and 4 bases from J, leaving 15 bases between. CDR1 is MNHEY and CDR2 is SVGAGI in the germline V gene. The CDR3 reads CASSHGGTAYGYTF. CDR3 DNA sequence: TGTGCCAGCAGCCACGGCGGGACGGCCTATGGCTACACCTTC.

Written as DNA, the CDR3 is TGTGCCAGCAGCTTGGCCCGTCTAGCGGGTTACAATGAGCAGTTCTTC. Encoded protein: CASSLARLAGYNEQFF. The V gene is TRBV5-6, the J gene TRBJ2-1; 8 positions agree with TRBD2. The germline V gene has CDR1 SGHDT and CDR2 YYEEEE. There are 16 residues in the CDR3. After removal of 0 bases from V and 4 bases from J, the junction contained 6 bases not matched to a gene.

CDR3 coding DNA: TGTGCCAGCAGCTTAGGAGTTAACGGCGAGCAGTACTTC. As protein: CASSLGVNGEQYF. The chain employs TRBV7-3 and TRBJ2-7; D gene uncertain. The CDR3 totals 13 residues. CDR1 and CDR2 from the germline V gene are SGHTA and FQGTGA. The V end lost 2 bases, the J end lost 6 bases, and 11 bases lay between the germline ends. The full variable domain, completed using reference TRBV7-3 and TRBJ2-7, is GAGVSQTPSNKVTEKGKYVELRCDPISGHTALYWYRQSLGQGPEFLIYFQGTGAADDSGLPNDRFFAVRPEGSVSTLKIQRTERGDSAVYLCASSLGVNGEQYFGPGTRLTVT.

The chain has TRBV14 and TRBJ2-4, with D perhaps matching TRBD2 (5 bases). V was clipped by 0 bases and J by 9 bases, with 9 bases between them. The CDR3 has 13 amino acids. From germline, CDR1 is SGHDN and CDR2 FVKESK. The DNA for the CDR3 is TGTGCCAGCAGCCAAGAGGCGAGGGCCATTCAGTACTTC. Its protein product is CASSQEARAIQYF.

The V and J genes are TRBV5-1 and TRBJ2-2, with D uncertain. The length of the CDR3 is 14 residues. Trimming removed 1 base at V and 6 bases at J, with 10 bases between. Germline V gene data show CDR1 as SGHRS and CDR2 as YFSETQ. CDR3 loop: CASSLSRAPGELFF. For the CDR3, the DNA is TGCGCCAGCAGCTTGAGTAGAGCTCCCGGGGAGCTGTTTTTT.

This rearrangement joins TRBV3-1 (or the pseudogene TRBV3-2) to TRBJ1-2; D perhaps matches TRBD1 (6 bases). The CDR3 is 14 amino acids. Trimming pared 3 bases from V and 3 bases from J, leaving 11 bases between. Germline CDR1 LGHDT, CDR2 YNNKEL (reference sequence). The CDR3 DNA sequence: TGTGCCAGCAGCCATGACAGGCCCCACTATGGCTACACCTTC. Residues: CASSHDRPHYGYTF.

The chain is built from TRBV5-6 and TRBJ2-5; 7 bases map to TRBD1. The V gene end was trimmed by 4 bases and the J gene end by 5 bases; junction bases not matched to a gene: 5. This CDR3 has 13 residues. Germline V lookup: CDR1 SGHDT, CDR2 YYEEEE. As DNA, the CDR3 is TGTGCCAGCAGCGACAGGGAACGGGAGACCCAGTACTTC. It specifies CASSDRERETQYF.

This clone turned up a few times. The chain joins TRBV7-3 to TRBJ2-2; D is unclear. Germline V gene sequence: CDR1 SGHTA, CDR2 FQGTGA. The V and J ends lost 4 bases and 7 bases respectively, with 10 bases between them. This CDR3 comprises 13 residues. Here the CDR3 DNA reads TGTGCCAGCAGCTCCATCCGGAGCGGGGAGCTGTTTTTT. It yields the protein CASSSIRSGELFF.

The chain carries TRBV2 and TRBJ1-2; 7 nucleotides line up with TRBD1. Germline CDR1 reads SNHLY; CDR2 reads FYNNEI. The CDR3 covers 13 residues. Losses at the gene ends were 8 bases for V and 8 bases for J; bases not matched to a gene: 11. The CDR3 DNA sequence: TGTGCCAGCCGTCAATGGGACAGAGACGGCTACACCTTC. It codes for CASRQWDRDGYTF.

The chain joins TRBV19 to TRBJ1-2; 7 bases fit TRBD1. This CDR3 is 14 amino acids long. Per the germline V gene, CDR1 is LNHDA and CDR2 is SQIVND (reference sequence). V trimming: 5 bases; J trimming: 6 bases; junction bases outside the gene matches: 9. CDR3 nucleotide sequence: TGTGCCAGTAGTTTAACAGGGGTGATAGATGGCTACACCTTC. It yields the protein CASSLTGVIDGYTF.

The chain employs TRBV7-3 and TRBJ1-2, with a possible D match to TRBD1 (6 bases). Germline V gene lookup returns CDR1 SGHTA and CDR2 FQGTGA. V shed 2 bases and J shed 8 bases, with 12 bases lying between them. The CDR3 sequence is 13 residues long. CDR3 bases: TGTGCCAGCAGCTTAGGGGGGGCGCAAGGCTACACCTTC. Its translation: CASSLGGAQGYTF. Full variable domain (remainder filled in from reference TRBV7-3 and TRBJ1-2): GAGVSQTPSNKVTEKGKYVELRCDPISGHTALYWYRQSLGQGPEFLIYFQGTGAADDSGLPNDRFFAVRPEGSVSTLKIQRTERGDSAVYLCASSLGGAQGYTFGSGTRLTVV.

The chain carries TRBV25-1 and TRBJ2-7; 11 nucleotides align to TRBD2. Germline V gene lookup returns CDR1 MGHDK and CDR2 SYGVNS. Germline trimming cut 2 bases from V and 5 bases from J; bases unmatched to any gene: 2. This CDR3 has 14 residues. This CDR3 is CASSETSGRDEQYF. The CDR3 DNA follows: TGTGCCAGCAGTGAAACTAGCGGGAGAGACGAGCAGTACTTC.

The chain links TRBV6-2 or TRBV6-3 to TRBJ1-5, with unresolved D. This CDR3 is built from 14 residues. Per germline, CDR1 MNHEY and CDR2 SVGEGT. Trimming removed 2 bases at V and 4 bases at J, with 9 bases between. The CDR3 protein is CASSYMQANQPQHF. The CDR3 nucleotides read TGTGCCAGCAGTTACATGCAGGCGAATCAGCCCCAGCATTTT.

This chain connects TRBV18 to TRBJ1-5; perhaps TRBD1 as D (6 bases). This CDR3 has 17 amino acids. Germline V gives CDR1 KGHSH, CDR2 LQKENI. V was cut by 4 bases and J by 3 bases, with 19 bases left in between. The CDR3 DNA follows: TGTGCCAGCTCACTGGGGACACCCTTGAGGTACAATCAGCCCCAGCATTTT. Protein product: CASSLGTPLRYNQPQHF.

The V and J genes are TRBV5-4 and TRBJ2-2; 12 bases align to TRBD1. This CDR3 has 17 residues. CDR1 is SGHNT and CDR2 is YYREEE in the germline V gene (reference sequence). V shed 4 bases and J 4 bases; nucleotides not matched to a gene: 8. The CDR3 coding sequence is TGTGCCAGCAGCAGAGTGGGACAGGGGGCCGGCACCGGGGAGCTGTTTTTT. It encodes CASSRVGQGAGTGELFF.

This clone was seen once. The rearrangement uses TRBV19 and TRBJ2-3; no definite D call. Per the germline V gene, CDR1 is LNHDA and CDR2 is SQIVND (reference sequence). CDR3 length: 13 residues. Trimming cost V 7 bases and J 3 bases, with 11 bases left between them. The CDR3 is CASKSLGTDTQYF. Written as DNA, the CDR3 is TGTGCCAGTAAGAGCCTCGGGACAGATACGCAGTATTTT.

The chain joins TRBV4-1 to TRBJ1-2; a weak D match, TRBD1 (6 bases). Germline V gives CDR1 MGHRA, CDR2 YSYEKL. Between the trimmed V and J ends, which lost 1 base and 4 bases, there was a span of 22 bases. This CDR3 contains 18 residues. Here the CDR3 DNA reads TGCGCCAGCAGCCAAGTTCTGCCAGGGGAAGGGGTAGTCTATGGCTACACCTTC. Amino acids: CASSQVLPGEGVVYGYTF.

The gene calls are TRBV5-4 and TRBJ2-1; 7 nucleotides agree with TRBD2. The CDR3 is made up of 17 amino acids. V lost 4 bases, J lost 0 bases, and 10 bases stayed unmatched. Germline V CDR1 and CDR2: SGHNT, YYREEE (reference sequence). The CDR3 coding sequence is TGTGCCAGCAGCCTGCAAACTAGCGTTTTCTCCTACAATGAGCAGTTCTTC. It encodes CASSLQTSVFSYNEQFF. Full variable domain (remainder filled in from reference TRBV5-4 and TRBJ2-1): ETGVTQSPTHLIKTRGQQVTLRCSSQSGHNTVSWYQQALGQGPQFIFQYYREEENGRGNFPPRFSGLQFPNYSSELNVNALELDDSALYLCASSLQTSVFSYNEQFFGPGTRLTVL.

J is TRBJ2-7 and V is TRBV5-1; 7 bases align to TRBD2. The length of the CDR3 is 15 residues. V lost 0 bases to trimming and J lost 4 bases; unmatched junction nucleotides: 7. Germline assignment: CDR1 SGHRS and CDR2 YFSETQ. CDR3 loop: CASSLDAGVRYEQYF. CDR3 DNA sequence: TGCGCCAGCAGCTTGGATGCGGGAGTCCGGTACGAGCAGTACTTC.